The next 23 T cell receptor beta chains were all read from a single sample in a study of response to subunit inactivated influenza vaccine. TCRdb re-called the RT-PCR reads with MiXCR, one entry per CDR3 protein. The table lists about 570,000 distinct CDR3 sequences, roughly 12% of them singletons. This sample was shared with a second study, whose subject was T cells expressing NK-cell markers. That report adds: TCR beta cDNA was generated via 5'RACE template switching incorporating UMIs.

Source: PBMCs from blood, taken on the day of vaccination. These receptors were collected from a man aged 50-60 years who received an inactivated influenza vaccine.

This clonotype was recorded at least ten times. The genes are TRBV5-6 and TRBJ2-1; D uncertain. V dropped 7 bases and J dropped 7 bases, with 18 bases sitting between them. The CDR3 sequence is 14 residues long. The germline gives CDR1 SGHDT, CDR2 YYEEEE. This CDR3 reads CASCPIEAANEQFF. CDR3 nucleotide sequence: TGTGCCAGCTGCCCCATAGAGGCCGCGAATGAGCAGTTCTTC.

This clonotype was counted only a few times. V is TRBV6-1 and J is TRBJ2-7; 9 bases line up with TRBD2. The V gene's germline CDR1 is MNHNS and CDR2 SASEGT. CDR3 length: 16 amino acids. Losses at the gene ends were 3 bases for V and 3 bases for J; bases not matched to a gene: 9. The CDR3 loop reads CASSDNSGLANYEQYF. The CDR3 DNA is TGTGCCAGCAGTGATAATTCCGGACTAGCGAACTACGAGCAGTACTTC.

A few counts support this clonotype. The DNA for the CDR3 is TGTGCCATCAGTGAGAGGTCACCGGGGGTGGCAGATACGCAGTATTTT. It translates to CAISERSPGVADTQYF. The chain couples TRBV10-3 to TRBJ2-3; D is possibly TRBD2 (6 bases). Germline loops: CDR1 ENHRY, CDR2 SYGVKD. Trimming left V 2 bases short and J 4 bases short, with 16 bases between. The CDR3 runs to 16 residues.

The chain links TRBV12-3 or TRBV12-4 to TRBJ1-2; possibly TRBD1 for D (5 bases). Trimming removed 5 bases at V and 5 bases at J, with 21 bases between. The CDR3 is made up of 16 amino acids. This CDR3 is CASSPRDPTLRYGYTF. CDR3 coding DNA: TGTGCCAGCAGTCCCCGGGACCCAACCTTGAGGTATGGCTACACCTTC.

In its sample, this clonotype was seen a few times. The V and J genes are TRBV20-1 and TRBJ2-1; 8 nucleotides agree with TRBD2. The CDR3 extends over 13 amino acids. The V gene's germline CDR1 is DFQATT and CDR2 SNEGSKA (reference sequence). After removal of 5 bases from V and 5 bases from J, the junction contained 5 bases not matched to a gene. In DNA, the CDR3 is TGCAGTGCTTTGCGGGGGGTACACAATGAGCAGTTCTTC. Translating it yields CSALRGVHNEQFF.

This clonotype has a handful of counts. The rearrangement uses TRBV7-2 and TRBJ2-7, with D possibly called TRBD1 or TRBD2 (5 bases each). Trimming left V 6 bases short and J 7 bases short, with 19 bases between. The CDR3 runs to 14 residues. Looked up from germline, CDR1 is SGHTA and CDR2 is FQGNSA. CDR3 loop: CASSTGTPPREQYF. Here the CDR3 DNA reads TGTGCCAGCAGTACCGGGACGCCGCCTCGGGAGCAGTACTTC.

This clonotype was counted only a few times. CDR3 nucleotides: TGTGCCACCAGCGGCGTCGGGACTAGCGGGGGGGATTACAATGAGCAGTTCTTC. Protein sequence: CATSGVGTSGGDYNEQFF. The chain joins TRBV15 to TRBJ2-1; 16 bases agree with TRBD2. CDR3 length equals 18 residues. Germline V gene data show CDR1 as LNHNV and CDR2 as YYDKDF (reference sequence). V was clipped by 5 bases and J by 4 bases; unmatched bases: 8.

This clonotype was counted only a few times. The chain employs TRBV12-3 or TRBV12-4 and TRBJ1-2; the match to TRBD1 covers 8 bases. Trimming at V came to 6 bases and at J to 1 base, leaving 4 bases not matched to a gene. The CDR3 runs to 14 residues. Here the CDR3 reads CASSAGGVNYGYTF. As DNA, the CDR3 is TGTGCCAGCAGCGCAGGGGGCGTTAACTATGGCTACACCTTC.

The chain employs TRBV4-1 and TRBJ1-6; D is ambiguous. The CDR3 extends over 14 amino acids. Germline CDR1 MGHRA, CDR2 YSYEKL. The V end lost 2 bases, the J end lost 13 bases, and 15 bases lay between the germline ends. The CDR3 here is CASSQLISADPLHF. CDR3 DNA sequence: TGCGCCAGCAGCCAACTGATCTCAGCGGATCCCCTCCACTTT.

V and J are TRBV12-3 or TRBV12-4 and TRBJ2-1; 9 bases are a match to TRBD2. The CDR3 is 17 amino acids. V was pared by 3 bases and J by 4 bases, with 10 bases of the junction left unmatched. The CDR3 DNA follows: TGTGCCAGCAGTTTTGGGCTAGCGGGGTATAGGTACAATGAGCAGTTCTTC. Amino acids: CASSFGLAGYRYNEQFF.

This clonotype was observed a few times. The chain recombines TRBV29-1 with TRBJ2-1, with D perhaps TRBD2 (6 bases). The germline CDR1 and CDR2 sequences are SQVTM and ANQGSEA. CDR3 size: 14 residues. Deletions cut 7 bases from V and 3 bases from J, with 16 bases between. CDR3 nucleotide sequence: TGCAGCGGAACCGAGCTAGCGAACTACAATGAGCAGTTCTTC. Protein sequence: CSGTELANYNEQFF.

The chain recombines TRBV24-1 with TRBJ2-1, with D hard to call. Germline values: CDR1 KGHDR, CDR2 SFDVKD. The CDR3 has 15 amino acids. With 2 bases removed from V and 4 bases from J, the gap between germline ends came to 11 bases. The CDR3 is CATSDSARGYNEQFF. CDR3 nucleotide sequence: TGTGCCACCAGTGATTCTGCTCGCGGATACAATGAGCAGTTCTTC.

V usage is TRBV12-3 or TRBV12-4 and J usage is TRBJ1-1, with 7 bases matching TRBD1. V shed 6 bases, J shed 6 bases, and the junction held 13 bases outside the gene matches. The CDR3 length is 15 residues. The CDR3 loop reads CASRHGQALWAEAFF. CDR3 nucleotides: TGTGCCAGCAGACACGGACAGGCTTTGTGGGCTGAAGCTTTCTTT.

The chain links TRBV4-3 to TRBJ2-3, with a possible D match to TRBD1 (5 bases). This CDR3 is 14 amino acids long. The germline V and J ends were trimmed by 0 bases and 4 bases, with 8 bases remaining between them. In germline, CDR1 is LGHNA, CDR2 YSLEER. The CDR3: CASSQDIRADTQYF. Here the CDR3 DNA reads TGCGCCAGCAGCCAAGATATCAGGGCAGATACGCAGTATTTT.

This clonotype was seen a handful of times. The rearrangement links TRBV20-1 to TRBJ2-5, with TRBD2 as a possible D gene (6 bases). CDR1 DFQATT and CDR2 SNEGSKA come from the germline V gene (reference sequence). The V end was cut by 1 base, the J end by 0 bases, with 9 bases between. The length of the CDR3 is 14 residues. For the CDR3, the DNA is TGCAGTGCTAGAGGGACTACGAACCAAGAGACCCAGTACTTC. Translating gives CSARGTTNQETQYF.

The chain is built from TRBV5-1 and TRBJ2-7; the match to TRBD1 covers 9 bases. Germline values: CDR1 SGHRS, CDR2 YFSETQ. With V trimmed by 4 bases and J by 1 base, 3 bases remained unmatched. The CDR3 runs to 14 residues. Written as DNA, the CDR3 is TGCGCCAGCAGCGTGACAGGGGGGTCCTACGAGCAGTACTTC. It specifies CASSVTGGSYEQYF.

This clonotype was counted at least ten times. The CDR3 bases are TGTGCCAGCAGCTTTATTTCCCGACAGGGGCCTTTGCAAGGGCAGTTCTTC. It translates to CASSFISRQGPLQGQFF. The V call is TRBV11-2, the J call TRBJ2-1; TRBD1 matches at 8 bases. After removal of 3 bases from V and 12 bases from J, the junction contained 19 bases not matched to a gene. In germline, CDR1 is SGHAT, CDR2 FQNNGV. The CDR3 runs to 17 residues.

This rearrangement joins TRBV5-1 to TRBJ1-3; D is unresolved. Looked up from germline, CDR1 is SGHRS and CDR2 is YFSETQ. This CDR3 region has 15 residues. V was cut by 0 bases and J by 2 bases, with 9 bases left in between. CDR3: CASSLAAAPGNTIYF. Here the CDR3 DNA reads TGCGCCAGCAGCTTGGCGGCAGCACCTGGAAACACCATATATTTT.

This clonotype has a handful of counts. The chain couples TRBV30 to TRBJ2-1; TRBD2 agrees at 12 bases. The CDR3 extends over 16 amino acids. V dropped 0 bases and J dropped 5; count of bases not matched to a gene: 5. CDR1 GTSNPN and CDR2 SVGIG come from the germline V gene (reference sequence). The CDR3: CAWSVRTSGVNNEQFF. For the CDR3, the DNA is TGTGCCTGGAGTGTCCGGACTAGCGGGGTTAACAATGAGCAGTTCTTC.

The chain has TRBV6-1 and TRBJ1-1; tentative D call: TRBD1 (5 bases). The V end lost 9 bases, the J end lost 1 base, and 12 bases lay between the germline ends. CDR1 is MNHNS and CDR2 is SASEGT in the germline V gene. This CDR3 is built from 13 residues. CDR3 nucleotides: TGTGCCAGTCACCTGGGGGGGAACACTGAAGCTTTCTTT. This codes for CASHLGGNTEAFF.

CDR3: CSASSGPDQPQHF. For the CDR3, the DNA is TGCAGTGCTTCCTCAGGACCGGATCAGCCCCAGCATTTT. The chain links TRBV20-1 to TRBJ1-5, with unresolved D. Trimming cost V 5 bases and J 5 bases, with 13 bases left between them. The CDR3 extends over 13 amino acids. CDR1 is DFQATT and CDR2 is SNEGSKA in the germline V gene (reference sequence).

This clonotype was seen at least ten times. The chain joins TRBV12-3 or TRBV12-4 to TRBJ2-1, with 7 bases that match TRBD2. V trimming: 3 bases; J trimming: 5 bases; junction bases outside the gene matches: 7. The CDR3 spans 15 residues. CDR3 DNA sequence: TGTGCCAGCAGTTTGCGGGGGATTAGGGACAATGAGCAGTTCTTC. Amino acid sequence: CASSLRGIRDNEQFF.

This clonotype has only one observation. The rearrangement uses TRBV11-2 and TRBJ2-1, with a tentative D call TRBD1 (5 bases). This CDR3 has 12 amino acids. The germline V gene has CDR1 SGHAT and CDR2 FQNNGV. Trimming left V 6 bases short and J 10 bases short, with 13 bases between. CDR3 nucleotides: TGTGCCAGCAGACCTGAGGACATCGAGCAGTTCTTC. Translating gives CASRPEDIEQFF.